The entry below describes one T cell receptor (beta chain). Clones were sequenced by immunoSEQ multiplex PCR, and TCRdb holds only the in-frame ones, with some missing. Of some 31,000 clones in the sample, just over 90% are singletons; the top ten hold roughly 5.7%. The CDR3 extends over 12 amino acids. V dropped 4 bases and J dropped 5 bases, with 10 bases sitting between them. In germline, CDR1 is SGHNT, CDR2 YYREEE (reference sequence). This sample is drawn from a study of T cell changes during pregnancy in multiple sclerosis. Sample: CD8+ T cells from peripheral blood mononuclear cells, taken before pregnancy. The clonotype originates from a female donor with multiple sclerosis, enrolled in a pregnancy study. This chain joins TRBV5-4 and TRBJ2-7; the D is unclear. Here the CDR3 DNA reads TGTGCCAGCAGCCTAGATGGCGACGAGCAGTACTTC. Protein: CASSLDGDEQYF.